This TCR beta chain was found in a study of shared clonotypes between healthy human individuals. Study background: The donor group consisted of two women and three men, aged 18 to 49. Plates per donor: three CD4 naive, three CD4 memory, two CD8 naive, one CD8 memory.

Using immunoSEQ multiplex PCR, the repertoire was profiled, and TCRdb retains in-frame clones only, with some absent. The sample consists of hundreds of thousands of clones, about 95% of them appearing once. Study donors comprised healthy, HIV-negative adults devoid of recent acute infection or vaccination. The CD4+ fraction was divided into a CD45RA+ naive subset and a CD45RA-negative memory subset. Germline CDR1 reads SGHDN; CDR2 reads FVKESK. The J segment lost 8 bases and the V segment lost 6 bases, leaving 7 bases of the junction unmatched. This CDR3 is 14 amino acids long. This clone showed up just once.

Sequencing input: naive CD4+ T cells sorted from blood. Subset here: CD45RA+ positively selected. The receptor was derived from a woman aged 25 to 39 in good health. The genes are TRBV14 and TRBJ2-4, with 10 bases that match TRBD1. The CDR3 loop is CASRDRGPGDIQYF. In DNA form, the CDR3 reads TGTGCCAGCAGAGACAGGGGGCCAGGGGACATTCAGTACTTC.